What follows is one T cell receptor beta chain and its context. This sample is part of a study of blood T cell repertoires in COVID-19. In the study overall: The cDNA or gDNA used as material had been derived from T cells, B-cell-depleted T cells, or PBMCs.

The length of the CDR3 is 17 residues. CDR1 and CDR2 from the germline V gene are SGHTA and FQGTGA. The V gene lost 4 bases and the J gene lost 7 bases, with 22 bases spanning the gap. Per the study methods: Quantification of nucleated cells was approximated via reference gene primer amplification. The data were produced by immunoSEQ multiplex PCR, yet TCRdb's version contains in-frame clones alone and is incomplete. From that table come the V and J calls and clone size; the DNA was used to work out D and trimming. The sample shows under 150,000 clones, around 87% of them seen only once. Living in about two dozen US areas, the participants were between about 18 and 95 years of age. Assignment of participants to cohorts was predicated upon participant-reported clinical history.

The chain uses TRBV7-3 and TRBJ2-2, with TRBD2 as a possible D gene (7 bases). Sequencing used PBMCs or T cells enriched from blood (not recorded which). The TCR originated in a woman aged 25 to 39 with acute COVID-19. CDR3 sequence (DNA): TGTGCCAGCAGCTCCTGGGAGGGGGACCCGACGGGCGGGGAGCTGTTTTTT. It yields the protein CASSSWEGDPTGGELFF.